This TCR beta chain is drawn from a study of T-cell reconstitution after alpha-beta-depleted transplantation in children (dated by TCRdb to 2016 to 2018). Context from the whole study: The study quantitatively tracked T-cell immune reconstitution after TCRalphabeta/CD19-depleted allogeneic hematopoietic cell transplantation in children using TCR repertoire profiling.

The treatment or condition tag for this specimen amounts to: allogeneic hematopoietic cell transplantation with graft depleted of TCRalphabeta T cells and CD19 B cells. The transplant recipients were children given TCRalphabeta/CD19-depleted allogeneic hematopoietic cell grafts. What the authors observed across the whole study: In some patients, the high TCRbeta diversity seen at day 60 was put down to recipient T cells and intrathymic progenitors that had survived conditioning. The apparently early recovery of alphabetaT-cell counts about two months after transplant reportedly depended on only several hundred rapidly expanded clones that came from non-depleted graft cells. The frequencies of hyperexpanded clones fell over the following months, and after one year, T-cell counts and TCRbeta diversity were mostly attributed to newly produced T cells.

Including the terminal cysteine and phenylalanine, the CDR3 comprises 14 residues. CDR3 DNA is the only sequence kept; it has 42 bases, read in frame from the first base. At the junction V is shortened by 5 bases and J by 2 bases, with 13 bases in between. Per the germline V gene, SGHTA is the CDR1 and FQGNSA is the CDR2. With respect to this clonotype: No cognate antigen has been identified for it. No base quality information exists; no much larger clone differs at one position.

The library was built by means of PCR. The instrument given in TCRdb is Illumina HiSeq 2500. TCR libraries were prepared with molecular barcoding, using unique molecular identifiers to normalize TCRbeta repertoire quantification. The public reads were run again by TCRdb, first through fastp at Q25 and then through MiXCR, and only productive beta chains were kept. Merged by CDR3 protein, the rows form single entries marked with the most common genes and DNA. Across this sample there are around 200,000 distinct CDR3 sequences, with 7.5% to 9.5% seen only once. The ten largest make up 35% to 45% of the sample.

Specimen: PBMCs, mostly from graft donor cells, collected 360 days after TCRalphabeta/CD19-depleted stem cell transplant. The TCR was taken from a male patient between 2 and 9 years old who had a stem cell transplant for acute myeloid leukemia, so the T cells may come from the graft donor. This chain is built from TRBV7-2 and TRBJ2-7, with TRBD1 tentatively as D gene (6 bases match). The DNA reads TGTGCCAGCAGCCCCCGGGACACTGCCTACGAGCAGTACTTC. Its translation is CASSPRDTAYEQYF.